This TCR beta chain is from a study of neoadjuvant anti-PD-1 for oral cavity cancer. Six replicates per PBMC sample, mostly from around 500 ng of genomic DNA. Profiled with immunoSEQ multiplex PCR; TCRdb holds only in-frame clones, not every one. Of about 14,000 clones detected, about 63% appear once; the ten largest clones hold 2% to 2.5%. Germline V gives CDR1 ENHRY, CDR2 SYGVKD. CDR3 length: 15 amino acids. The V gene end was trimmed by 5 bases and the J gene end by 7 bases; junction bases not matched to a gene: 10. Patients had newly diagnosed, untreated stage II-IVA oral cavity squamous cell carcinoma.

This clonotype was sampled from a person between 40 and 79 years old with oral cavity squamous cell carcinoma. This sequence joins TRBV10-3 and TRBJ2-7; 11 nucleotides align to TRBD2. The sequencing used PBMCs, collected before nivolumab (anti-PD-1) treatment. The CDR3 here is CAISRTSGSLGEQYF. For the CDR3, the DNA is TGTGCCATCAGTAGGACTAGCGGGTCTTTGGGGGAGCAGTACTTC.